One sample yielded the 21 T cell receptor beta chains listed below, sequenced in a study of blood T cell repertoires in COVID-19. Profiled with immunoSEQ multiplex PCR; TCRdb holds only in-frame clones, not every one. The repertoire holds roughly 200,000 clones, with around 90% as singletons. Sequenced input: peripheral blood. These receptors came from a man younger than 30 with active or convalescent COVID-19.

The V gene is TRBV5-1, the J gene TRBJ2-1, with D possibly being TRBD2 (5 bases). Per the germline V gene, CDR1 is SGHRS and CDR2 is YFSETQ. The CDR3 has 13 amino acids. Deletions cut 6 bases from V and 2 bases from J, with 9 bases between. The DNA of the CDR3 is TGCGCCAGCACCAAGGGAGCCTACAATGAGCAGTTCTTC. Translated: CASTKGAYNEQFF.

This sequence joins TRBV27 and TRBJ2-1, with 8 bases identical to TRBD1. The V gene's germline CDR1 is MNHEY and CDR2 SMNVEV (reference sequence). The length of the CDR3 is 15 residues. Trimming at V came to 5 bases and at J to 0 bases, leaving 3 bases not matched to a gene. CDR3 in amino acids: CASSGDRGSYNEQFF. The CDR3, as DNA: TGTGCCAGCAGTGGAGACAGGGGCTCCTACAATGAGCAGTTCTTC.

The V gene is TRBV3-1 (or the pseudogene TRBV3-2), the J gene TRBJ1-4; TRBD1 matches at 8 bases. The CDR3 length is 15 residues. V dropped 5 bases and J dropped 7; count of bases not matched to a gene: 9. The germline gives CDR1 LGHDT, CDR2 YNNKEL (reference sequence). CDR3 residues: CASSFLTGGGEKLFF. DNA for the CDR3: TGTGCCAGCAGCTTCCTAACAGGGGGAGGTGAAAAACTGTTTTTT.

The V gene is TRBV7-2, the J gene TRBJ2-1, with TRBD1 matching over 7 bases. The CDR3 runs 16 residues. Germline CDR1 is SGHTA and CDR2 is FQGNSA. The trim removed 7 bases at V and 2 bases at J, leaving 11 bases unmatched. Written as DNA, the CDR3 is TGTGCCAGCAACCAAAGGACAGGCCTTACCTACAATGAGCAGTTCTTC. Encoded protein: CASNQRTGLTYNEQFF.

This clone was seen at least ten times. Written as DNA, the CDR3 is TGTGCCAGCAGTTTGACTAGCGGGAGCACCGGGGAGCTGTTTTTT. Residues: CASSLTSGSTGELFF. The chain couples TRBV27 to TRBJ2-2, with 12 nucleotides matching TRBD2. Germline values: CDR1 MNHEY, CDR2 SMNVEV (reference sequence). The CDR3 totals 15 residues. V gave up 3 bases and J gave up 4 bases; unmatched junction bases: 0.

This clone was observed once. J is TRBJ2-3 and V is TRBV5-1; D is unclear. CDR1 and CDR2 (germline): SGHRS, YFSETQ. Deletions cut 0 bases from V and 5 bases from J, with 7 bases between. The CDR3 has 13 amino acids. The CDR3 DNA follows: TGCGCCAGCAGCTTGGGTTGGAGAGATACGCAGTATTTT. It yields the protein CASSLGWRDTQYF.

The chain employs TRBV7-6 and TRBJ1-4, with D maybe TRBD1 (6 bases). CDR3 size: 16 residues. Germline V lookup: CDR1 SGHVS, CDR2 FNYEAQ. V shed 0 bases and J shed 2 bases, with 10 bases lying between them. The CDR3 sequence: CASSLAGGATNEKLFF. The CDR3 DNA reads TGTGCCAGCAGCTTAGCGGGGGGGGCGACTAATGAAAAACTGTTTTTT.

The V and J genes are TRBV7-6 and TRBJ2-7, with 10 bases fitting TRBD2. The V gene's germline CDR1 is SGHVS and CDR2 FNYEAQ. V shed 5 bases and J 6 bases; nucleotides not matched to a gene: 10. The CDR3 runs 15 residues. The CDR3 loop reads CASSVRAGGPLEQYF. CDR3 coding DNA: TGTGCCAGCAGCGTAAGAGCGGGAGGGCCGCTCGAGCAGTACTTC.

This rearrangement joins TRBV6-5 to TRBJ2-2; maybe TRBD2 (5 bases). Germline V lookup: CDR1 MNHEY, CDR2 SVGAGI. The CDR3 has 14 amino acids. Trimming shortened V by 5 bases and J by 5 bases, and 12 bases separated the two germline ends. The CDR3 DNA reads TGTGCCAGCAGTAGCTTGAGCGGTACCGGGGAGCTGTTTTTT. Translating gives CASSSLSGTGELFF.

This clone was detected once. The genes are TRBV30 and TRBJ2-7; 9 bases match TRBD1. The J segment lost 4 bases and the V segment lost 7 bases, leaving 2 bases of the junction unmatched. The CDR3 is 11 residues long. CDR1 is GTSNPN, CDR2 SVGIG, per germline (reference sequence). The DNA for the CDR3 is TGTGCCTTGGACAGGGGATACGAGCAGTACTTC. Translation: CALDRGYEQYF.

The chain links TRBV9 to TRBJ2-7, with 8 bases matching TRBD1. After removal of 4 bases from V and 2 bases from J, the junction contained 5 bases not matched to a gene. The CDR3 is made up of 14 amino acids. Germline-derived CDR1 and CDR2 are SGDLS and YYNGEE. The CDR3 loop is CASSSNRGAYEQYF. The CDR3 bases are TGTGCCAGCAGCTCAAACAGGGGGGCCTACGAGCAGTACTTC.

The chain combines TRBV19 with TRBJ1-1, with D perhaps TRBD1 (5 bases). Germline V lookup: CDR1 LNHDA, CDR2 SQIVND (reference sequence). The CDR3 extends over 16 amino acids. With 1 base removed from V and 0 bases from J, the gap between germline ends came to 12 bases. CDR3 protein: CASSIGGALMNTEAFF. CDR3 in DNA: TGTGCCAGTAGTATAGGTGGGGCTCTCATGAACACTGAAGCTTTCTTT. Full variable domain (outside the CDR3, taken from reference TRBV19 and TRBJ1-1): DGGITQSPKYLFRKEGQNVTLSCEQNLNHDAMYWYRQDPGQGLRLIYYSQIVNDFQKGDIAEGYSVSREKKESFPLTVTSAQKNPTAFYLCASSIGGALMNTEAFFGQGTRLTVV.

The chain employs TRBV9 and TRBJ1-5, with TRBD1 as a possible D gene (5 bases). The CDR3 loop spans 15 amino acids. The V end was cut by 2 bases, the J end by 8 bases, with 17 bases between. Germline CDR1 SGDLS, CDR2 YYNGEE. The CDR3 loop reads CASSVLGQGKEPQHF. The CDR3 region has the DNA TGTGCCAGCAGCGTCCTGGGGCAGGGAAAGGAGCCCCAGCATTTT.

This clone was recorded only once. V is TRBV12-5 and J is TRBJ2-1; the match to TRBD2 covers 10 bases. The V gene's germline CDR1 is LGHNT and CDR2 FRNRAP. With 0 bases clipped from V and 7 bases from J, the junction kept 9 bases outside the gene matches. CDR3 length: 17 amino acids. The CDR3 sequence is CASGLVQGLAGVNEQFF. Here the CDR3 DNA reads TGTGCTAGTGGTTTGGTACAAGGGCTAGCGGGAGTAAATGAGCAGTTCTTC.

This clone was recorded once. This chain joins TRBV7-2 and TRBJ1-2; D is possibly TRBD1 (6 bases). CDR3 length equals 11 residues. V lost 9 bases to trimming and J lost 8 bases, with 13 bases between them. Germline CDR1 is SGHTA and CDR2 is FQGNSA. CDR3 sequence (DNA): TGTGCCAGATTGAACAGGGACGGCTACACCTTC. It translates to CARLNRDGYTF.

The chain links TRBV6-2 or TRBV6-3 to TRBJ2-5; the D gene is possibly TRBD2 (5 bases). The CDR3 runs 11 residues. The germline V and J ends were trimmed by 4 bases and 5 bases, with 5 bases remaining between them. Germline CDR1 MNHEY, CDR2 SVGEGT. The CDR3 sequence is CASSSSETQYF. The CDR3 region has the DNA TGTGCCAGCAGTTCTAGCGAGACCCAGTACTTC.

The rearrangement links TRBV5-1 to TRBJ2-1; maybe TRBD1 (6 bases). The CDR3 contains 15 residues. Germline CDR1 SGHRS, CDR2 YFSETQ. Trimming left V 5 bases short and J 2 bases short, with 14 bases between. The chain's CDR3 is CASSLNRAAYNEQFF. For the CDR3, the DNA is TGCGCCAGCAGTTTGAACAGGGCCGCCTACAATGAGCAGTTCTTC.

This clone was found once. CDR3 nucleotide sequence: TGTGCCAGCAGCGCGACAGGGCGATACAATGAGCAGTTCTTC. Its protein is CASSATGRYNEQFF. The chain joins TRBV9 to TRBJ2-1; TRBD1 matches at 7 bases. The CDR3 runs 14 residues. With 3 bases clipped from V and 4 bases from J, the junction kept 4 bases outside the gene matches. Germline V gives CDR1 SGDLS, CDR2 YYNGEE.

Note on this clone: The conserved closing phenylalanine or tryptophan is absent in this CDR3, likely reflecting a read error. The limits of the CDR3 on the DNA are not certain, so only TCRdb's listed CDR3 is given. The chain carries TRBV18 and TRBJ1-1; TRBD1 was called by the table and not checked on the DNA. Germline assignment: CDR1 KGHSH and CDR2 LQKENI. Termini included, the CDR3 measures 13 amino acids. The CDR3: CASSPTGQGGEFG.

The chain recombines TRBV6-4 with TRBJ2-1; 7 bases align to TRBD2. Germline V gene sequence: CDR1 MRHNA, CDR2 SNTAGT. CDR3 size: 15 residues. Trimming cost V 0 bases and J 7 bases; bases outside gene matches: 6. The CDR3 DNA sequence: TGTGCCAGCAGTGACTCAACTAGCGCTATTAATGAGCAGTTCTTC. Protein: CASSDSTSAINEQFF.

This clone was recorded once. This sequence joins TRBV5-1 and TRBJ2-1; tentatively, D is TRBD2 (5 bases). Per germline, CDR1 SGHRS and CDR2 YFSETQ. Trimming took 4 bases from V and 6 from J, leaving 11 bases between them. The CDR3 is 13 residues long. The CDR3 coding sequence is TGCGCCAGCAGCCTCCGGGCGGGCAATGAGCAGTTCTTC. Its translation: CASSLRAGNEQFF.